The text below deals with one T cell receptor beta chain. Its antigen is undetermined. This table comes from immunoSEQ multiplex PCR, and its TCRdb copy is limited to in-frame clones, with some not included. This sample has approximately 76,000 clones, with under 95% found just once. This CDR3 is 17 amino acids long. Trimming shortened V by 2 bases and J by 8 bases, and 22 bases separated the two germline ends. Germline loops: CDR1 SEHNR, CDR2 FQNEAQ (reference sequence). This record belongs to a study of OX40 agonist ivuxolimab in advanced cancers. Looking at the study overall: Patients were dosed with the agonistic anti-OX40 (CD134) antibody ivuxolimab. Every 2 weeks, patients received ivuxolimab intravenously, dosed at 0.01 to 10 mg/kg. Overall study results and limits: Mean expanded clone counts were higher in CD8+ than CD4+ T cells.

The chain joins TRBV7-9 to TRBJ1-3; tentative D call: TRBD1 (5 bases). Sequenced here: CD4+ or CD8+ T cells sorted from blood, sampled in a trial of the OX40 agonist ivuxolimab. This TCR came from an adult with an advanced solid tumor such as melanoma, head and neck, liver or kidney cancer. In nucleotides, the CDR3 is TGTGCCAGCAGCTTACCCGGCCCTCAAGGGGCGAAGTACACCATATATTTT. Translating it yields CASSLPGPQGAKYTIYF.